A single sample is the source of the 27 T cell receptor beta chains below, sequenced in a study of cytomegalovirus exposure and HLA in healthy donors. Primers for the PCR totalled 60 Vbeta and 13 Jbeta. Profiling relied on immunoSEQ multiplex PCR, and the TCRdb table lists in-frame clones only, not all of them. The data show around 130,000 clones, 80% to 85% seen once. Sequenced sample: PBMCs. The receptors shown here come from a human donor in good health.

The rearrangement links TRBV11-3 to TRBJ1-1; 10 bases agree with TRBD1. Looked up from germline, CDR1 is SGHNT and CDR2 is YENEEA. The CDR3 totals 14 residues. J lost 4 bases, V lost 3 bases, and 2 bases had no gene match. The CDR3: CASSFGTGATEAFF. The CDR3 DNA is TGTGCCAGCAGCTTCGGGACAGGGGCCACTGAAGCTTTCTTT.

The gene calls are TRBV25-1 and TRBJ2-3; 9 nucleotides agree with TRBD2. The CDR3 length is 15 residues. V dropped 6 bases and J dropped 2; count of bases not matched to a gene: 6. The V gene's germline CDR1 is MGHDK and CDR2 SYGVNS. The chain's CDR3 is CASSQAGGPTDTQYF. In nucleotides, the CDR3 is TGTGCCAGCAGCCAAGCGGGGGGTCCCACAGATACGCAGTATTTT.

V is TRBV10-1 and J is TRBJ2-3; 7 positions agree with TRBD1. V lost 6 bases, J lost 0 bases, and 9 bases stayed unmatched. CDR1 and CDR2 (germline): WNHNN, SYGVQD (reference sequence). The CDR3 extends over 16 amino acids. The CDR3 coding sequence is TGCGCCAGCAGGACATTCCGGGACAGAAGCACAGATACGCAGTATTTT. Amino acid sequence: CASRTFRDRSTDTQYF.

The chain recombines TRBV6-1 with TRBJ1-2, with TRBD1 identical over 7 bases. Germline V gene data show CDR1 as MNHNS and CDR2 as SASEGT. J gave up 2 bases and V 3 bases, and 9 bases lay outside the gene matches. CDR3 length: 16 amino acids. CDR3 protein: CASSDLDWDSNYGYTF. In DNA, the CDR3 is TGTGCCAGCAGTGATCTCGACTGGGACAGCAACTATGGCTACACCTTC.

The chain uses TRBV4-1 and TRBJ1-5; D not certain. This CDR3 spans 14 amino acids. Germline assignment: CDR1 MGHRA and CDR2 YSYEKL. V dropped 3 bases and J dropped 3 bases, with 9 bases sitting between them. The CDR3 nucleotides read TGCGCCAGCAGCCAGGGAGGGCCCAATCAGCCCCAGCATTTT. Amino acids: CASSQGGPNQPQHF.

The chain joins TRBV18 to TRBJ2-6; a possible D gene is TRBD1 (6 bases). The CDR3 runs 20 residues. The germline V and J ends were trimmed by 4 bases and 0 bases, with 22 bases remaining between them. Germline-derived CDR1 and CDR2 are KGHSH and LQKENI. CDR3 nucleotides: TGTGCCAGCTCACTCGAGTATTGGACAGAAATGAGCTCTGGGGCCAACGTCCTGACTTTC. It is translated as CASSLEYWTEMSSGANVLTF.

CDR3 DNA: TGCGCCAGCAGCCAAGAACCCCACGGTCTTGGTACGCAGTATTTT. Protein: CASSQEPHGLGTQYF. The chain joins TRBV4-1 to TRBJ2-3; D is unresolved. The V and J ends lost 0 bases and 8 bases respectively, with 15 bases between them. Germline V CDR1 and CDR2: MGHRA, YSYEKL. There are 15 residues in the CDR3.

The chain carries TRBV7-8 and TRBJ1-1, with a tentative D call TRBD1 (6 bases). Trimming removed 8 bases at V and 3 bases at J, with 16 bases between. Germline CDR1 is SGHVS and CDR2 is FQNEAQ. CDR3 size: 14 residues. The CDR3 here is CASLLAGVHTEAFF. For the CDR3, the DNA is TGTGCCAGCTTGCTTGCAGGGGTACACACTGAAGCTTTCTTT.

The CDR3 here is CASSESGGRFSGNTIYF. CDR3 coding DNA: TGTGCCAGCAGTGAATCGGGCGGGAGGTTCTCTGGAAACACCATATATTTT. V gene TRBV2 combines with J gene TRBJ1-3; D not certain. V shed 2 bases and J shed 0 bases, with 14 bases lying between them. CDR1 and CDR2 (germline): SNHLY, FYNNEI. CDR3 size: 17 residues.

The CDR3 sequence: CATSEGEGVAYGYTF. In DNA, the CDR3 is TGTGCCACCAGCGAAGGCGAGGGGGTGGCCTATGGCTACACCTTC. The chain uses TRBV15 and TRBJ1-2; D perhaps matches TRBD1 (6 bases). Germline V gene data show CDR1 as LNHNV and CDR2 as YYDKDF (reference sequence). Trimming removed 5 bases from V and 4 bases from J, with 17 bases in between. The length of the CDR3 is 15 residues.

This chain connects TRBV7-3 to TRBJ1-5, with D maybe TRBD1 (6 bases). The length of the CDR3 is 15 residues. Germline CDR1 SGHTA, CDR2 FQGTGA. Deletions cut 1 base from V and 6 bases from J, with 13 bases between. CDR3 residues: CASSLIGTTGQPQHF. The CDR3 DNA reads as TGTGCCAGCAGCTTAATAGGGACAACCGGTCAGCCCCAGCATTTT.

CDR3 amino acids: CASSYSNWADTEAFF. The CDR3 DNA reads TGTGCCAGCAGTTACTCGAACTGGGCAGACACTGAAGCTTTCTTT. The chain employs TRBV6-5 and TRBJ1-1; D gene unclear. CDR3 length equals 15 residues. Trimming shortened V by 0 bases and J by 3 bases, and 11 bases separated the two germline ends. CDR1 and CDR2 from the germline V gene are MNHEY and SVGAGI.

CDR3 bases: TGTGCCACCAGCAGAGGGACAGGGGGGGATGGCTACACCTTC. Encoded protein: CATSRGTGGDGYTF. J is TRBJ1-2 and V is TRBV15; 10 nucleotides agree with TRBD1. The CDR3 is 14 residues long. V gave up 1 base and J gave up 6 bases; unmatched junction bases: 2. Germline assignment: CDR1 LNHNV and CDR2 YYDKDF (reference sequence).

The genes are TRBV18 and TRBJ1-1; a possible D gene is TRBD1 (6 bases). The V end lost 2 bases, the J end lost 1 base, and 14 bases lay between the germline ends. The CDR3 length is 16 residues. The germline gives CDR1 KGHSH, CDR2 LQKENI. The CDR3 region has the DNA TGTGCCAGCTCACCAGTCGGGGGGGCGGCGAACACTGAAGCTTTCTTT. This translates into CASSPVGGAANTEAFF.

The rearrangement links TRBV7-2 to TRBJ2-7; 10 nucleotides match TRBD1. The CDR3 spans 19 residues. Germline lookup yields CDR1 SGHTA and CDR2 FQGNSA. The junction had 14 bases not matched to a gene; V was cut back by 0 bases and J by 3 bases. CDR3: CASSLALQPGQGIFYEQYF. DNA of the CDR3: TGTGCCAGCAGCTTAGCTCTTCAACCGGGACAGGGGATTTTCTACGAGCAGTACTTC.

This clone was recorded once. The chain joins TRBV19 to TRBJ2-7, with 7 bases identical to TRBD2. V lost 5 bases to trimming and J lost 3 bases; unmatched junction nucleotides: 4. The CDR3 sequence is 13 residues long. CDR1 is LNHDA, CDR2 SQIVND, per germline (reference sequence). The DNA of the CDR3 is TGTGCCAGTAGTGCGGGGAGGGGCTACGAGCAGTACTTC. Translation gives CASSAGRGYEQYF.

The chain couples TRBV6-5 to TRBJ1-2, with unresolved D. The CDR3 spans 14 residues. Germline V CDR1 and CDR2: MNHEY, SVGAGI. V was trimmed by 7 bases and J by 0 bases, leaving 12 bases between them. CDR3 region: CASTSGDTNYGYTF. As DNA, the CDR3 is TGTGCCAGCACATCCGGGGATACTAACTATGGCTACACCTTC.

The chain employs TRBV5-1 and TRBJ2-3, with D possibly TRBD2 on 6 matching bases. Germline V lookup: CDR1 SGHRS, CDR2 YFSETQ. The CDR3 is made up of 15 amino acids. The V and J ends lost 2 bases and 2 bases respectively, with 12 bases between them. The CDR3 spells CASSLETRSTDTQYF. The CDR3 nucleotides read TGCGCCAGCAGCTTAGAGACTAGGTCCACAGATACGCAGTATTTT.

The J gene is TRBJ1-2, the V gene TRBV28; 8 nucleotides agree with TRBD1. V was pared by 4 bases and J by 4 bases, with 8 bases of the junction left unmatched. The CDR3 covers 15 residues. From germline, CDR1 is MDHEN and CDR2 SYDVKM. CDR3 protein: CASSSDQGAGYGYTF. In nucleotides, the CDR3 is TGTGCCAGCAGTTCAGATCAGGGGGCTGGCTATGGCTACACCTTC.

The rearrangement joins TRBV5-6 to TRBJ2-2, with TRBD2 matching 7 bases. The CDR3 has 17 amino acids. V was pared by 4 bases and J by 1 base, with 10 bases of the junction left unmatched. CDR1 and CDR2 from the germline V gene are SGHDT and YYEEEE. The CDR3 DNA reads TGTGCCAGCAGCCGGCCCCTCGGGGGGAAGAACACCGGGGAGCTGTTTTTT. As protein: CASSRPLGGKNTGELFF.

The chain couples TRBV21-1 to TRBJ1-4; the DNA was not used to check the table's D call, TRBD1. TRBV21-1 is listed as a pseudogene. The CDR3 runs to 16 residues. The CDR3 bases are TGTGCCAGGCCCCCAGGGGACACAGCAACTAATGAAAAACTGTTTTTT. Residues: CARPPGDTATNEKLFF.

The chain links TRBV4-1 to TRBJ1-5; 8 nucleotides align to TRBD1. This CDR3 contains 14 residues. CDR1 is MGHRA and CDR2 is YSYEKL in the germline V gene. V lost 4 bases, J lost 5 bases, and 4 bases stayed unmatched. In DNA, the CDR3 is TGCGCCAGCAGCCTGACAGGGGTCGATCAGCCCCAGCATTTT. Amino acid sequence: CASSLTGVDQPQHF.

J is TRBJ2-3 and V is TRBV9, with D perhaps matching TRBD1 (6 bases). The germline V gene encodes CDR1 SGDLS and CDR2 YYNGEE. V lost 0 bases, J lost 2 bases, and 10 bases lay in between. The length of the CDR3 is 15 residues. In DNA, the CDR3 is TGTGCCAGCAGCGTAGCCGGACAGCACACAGATACGCAGTATTTT. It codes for CASSVAGQHTDTQYF.

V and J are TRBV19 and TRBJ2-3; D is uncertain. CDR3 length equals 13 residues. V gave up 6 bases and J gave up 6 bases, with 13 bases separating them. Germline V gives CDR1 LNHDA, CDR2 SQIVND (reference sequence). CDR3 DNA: TGTGCCAGTAGGCACGAGGTTGGGGATACGCAGTATTTT. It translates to CASRHEVGDTQYF. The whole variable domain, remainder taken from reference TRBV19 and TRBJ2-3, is DGGITQSPKYLFRKEGQNVTLSCEQNLNHDAMYWYRQDPGQGLRLIYYSQIVNDFQKGDIAEGYSVSREKKESFPLTVTSAQKNPTAFYLCASRHEVGDTQYFGPGTRLTVL.

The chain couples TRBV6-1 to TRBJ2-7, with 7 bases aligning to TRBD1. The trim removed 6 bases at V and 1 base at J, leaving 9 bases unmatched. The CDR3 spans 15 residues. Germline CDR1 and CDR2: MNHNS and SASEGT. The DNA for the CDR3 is TGTGCCAGCAGGAACCCCCGGGACAGATCCTACGAGCAGTACTTC. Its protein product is CASRNPRDRSYEQYF.

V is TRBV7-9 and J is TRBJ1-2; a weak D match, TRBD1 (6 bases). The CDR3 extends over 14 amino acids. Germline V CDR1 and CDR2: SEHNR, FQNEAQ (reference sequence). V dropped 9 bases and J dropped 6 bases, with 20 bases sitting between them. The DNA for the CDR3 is TGTGCCAGTCGCCTAGACAGGCCCCAGGATGGCTACACCTTC. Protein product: CASRLDRPQDGYTF. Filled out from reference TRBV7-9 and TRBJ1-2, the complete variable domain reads DTGVSQNPRHKITKRGQNVTFRCDPISEHNRLYWYRQTLGQGPEFLTYFQNEAQLEKSRLLSDRFSAERPKGSFSTLEIQRTEQGDSAMYLCASRLDRPQDGYTFGSGTRLTVV.

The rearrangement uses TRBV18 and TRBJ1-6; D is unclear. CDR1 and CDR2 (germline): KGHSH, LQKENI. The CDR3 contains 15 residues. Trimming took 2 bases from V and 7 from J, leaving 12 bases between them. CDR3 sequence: CASSPAYSPNSPLHF. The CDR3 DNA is TGTGCCAGCTCACCAGCATACAGCCCCAATTCACCCCTCCACTTT. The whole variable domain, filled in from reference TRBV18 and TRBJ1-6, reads NAGVMQNPRHLVRRRGQEARLRCSPMKGHSHVYWYRQLPEEGLKFMVYLQKENIIDESGMPKERFSAEFPKEGPSILRIQQVVRGDSAAYFCASSPAYSPNSPLHFGNGTRLTVT.